The sequence of this TCR beta chain was determined in a study of control samples from healthy donors and cancer patients. V lost 2 bases, J lost 3 bases, and 7 bases lay in between. The CDR3 has 14 residues. Germline V gene data show CDR1 as KGHSH and CDR2 as LQKENI. Generated by immunoSEQ multiplex PCR, the TCRdb table keeps only in-frame clones and is missing some. The data contain about 150,000 clones, roughly nine tenths of them singletons. Sample: blood. This chain connects TRBV18 to TRBJ2-2; a weak D match, TRBD1 (6 bases). The TCR comes from a man in his thirties or forties in good health. Here the CDR3 DNA reads TGTGCCAGCTCACCAGGGGGCTACACCGGGGAGCTGTTTTTT. Encoded protein: CASSPGGYTGELFF.